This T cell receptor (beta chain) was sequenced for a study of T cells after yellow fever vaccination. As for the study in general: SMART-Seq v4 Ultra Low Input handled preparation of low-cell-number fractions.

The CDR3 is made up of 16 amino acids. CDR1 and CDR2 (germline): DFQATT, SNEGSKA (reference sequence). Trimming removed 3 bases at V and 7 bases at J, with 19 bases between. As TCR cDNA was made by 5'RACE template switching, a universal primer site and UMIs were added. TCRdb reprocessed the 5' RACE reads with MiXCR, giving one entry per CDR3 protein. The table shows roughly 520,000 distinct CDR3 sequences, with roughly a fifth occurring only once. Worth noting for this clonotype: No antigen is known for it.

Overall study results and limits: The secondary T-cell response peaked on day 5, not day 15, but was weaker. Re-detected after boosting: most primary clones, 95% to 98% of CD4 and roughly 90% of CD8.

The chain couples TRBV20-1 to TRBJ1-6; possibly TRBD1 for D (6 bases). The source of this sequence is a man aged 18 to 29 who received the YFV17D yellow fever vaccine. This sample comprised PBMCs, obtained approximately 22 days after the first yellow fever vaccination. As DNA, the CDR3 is TGCAGTGCTAGTTTATGGGGGGCAAGTGGAAATTCACCCCTCCACTTT. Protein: CSASLWGASGNSPLHF.